Described below is a single T cell receptor beta chain sequence and its context. Investigators performed immunoSEQ version v3.0 at survey level. Sequenced by immunoSEQ multiplex PCR; TCRdb stores in-frame clones only, minus some. The data hold about 27,000 clones, with roughly 77% observed a single time. The V end was cut by 3 bases, the J end by 3 bases, with 7 bases between. The germline V gene encodes CDR1 SGHDT and CDR2 YYEEEE. The CDR3 has 12 residues. These data originate in a study of long-term antiretroviral therapy in people with HIV. The chain carries TRBV5-6 and TRBJ2-7, with a possible D match to TRBD1 (6 bases). This sequence was found in a woman aged 40 to 55 with HIV. Sequences were derived from unsorted PBMCs, sampled 0.5 years after starting antiretroviral therapy. The DNA of the CDR3 is TGTGCCAGCAGCTCCAGGGGCTACGAGCAGTACTTC. It encodes CASSSRGYEQYF.